The 23 T cell receptor beta chains given below trace back to one sample, sequenced in a study of cytomegalovirus exposure and HLA in healthy donors. 13 Jbeta primers and 60 Vbeta primers were used for the PCR. Using immunoSEQ multiplex PCR, the repertoire was profiled, and TCRdb retains in-frame clones only, with some absent. The table shows over 150,000 clones, with around 63% occurring only once. What was sequenced was PBMCs. The receptors originated from a young woman in good health and CMV-seropositive.

CDR3 DNA: TGTGCCAGCAGCTTAGCGGGAGACACTGAAGCTTTCTTT. It encodes CASSLAGDTEAFF. The chain uses TRBV7-6 and TRBJ1-1; no firm D call. Trimming took 0 bases from V and 3 from J, leaving 5 bases between them. The CDR3 is 13 amino acids. CDR1 SGHVS and CDR2 FNYEAQ come from the germline V gene. The full variable domain, rest sourced from reference TRBV7-6 and TRBJ1-1, is GAGVSQSPRYKVTKRGQDVALRCDPISGHVSLYWYRQALGQGPEFLTYFNYEAQQDKSGLPNDRFSAERPEGSISTLTIQRTEQRDSAMYRCASSLAGDTEAFFGQGTRLTVV.

In regard to this clone: Other DNA sequences in this sample translate to the same CDR3. In DNA, the CDR3 is TGTGCCAGCAGTTTATCAGGGGGTCCAGATACGCAGTATTTT. Protein sequence: CASSLSGGPDTQYF. The chain joins TRBV7-9 to TRBJ2-3, with 7 bases lining up with TRBD1. CDR3 size: 14 residues. CDR1 SEHNR and CDR2 FQNEAQ come from the germline V gene (reference sequence). The junction had 7 bases not matched to a gene; V was cut back by 6 bases and J by 4 bases.

The chain employs TRBV5-1 and TRBJ2-2, with no clear D. The germline V gene has CDR1 SGHRS and CDR2 YFSETQ. This CDR3 is built from 12 residues. Trimming took off 0 bases at V and 9 bases at J, with 6 bases between the two ends. CDR3 sequence reads: CASSLASRELFF. The CDR3 DNA is TGCGCCAGCAGCTTGGCGAGTCGGGAGCTGTTTTTT.

V usage is TRBV27 and J usage is TRBJ2-5; 9 bases match TRBD2. Germline CDR1 and CDR2: MNHEY and SMNVEV (reference sequence). CDR3 length equals 17 residues. V dropped 0 bases and J dropped 7; count of bases not matched to a gene: 12. The CDR3 nucleotides are TGTGCCAGCAGTTTATCCTTCGCGGGGGGGCGCCGTGGGACCCAGTACTTC. It codes for CASSLSFAGGRRGTQYF.

A few counts support this clone. The chain is built from TRBV13 and TRBJ2-3; weak D call: TRBD1 (6 bases). The V end lost 5 bases, the J end lost 10 bases, and 22 bases lay between the germline ends. The germline gives CDR1 PRHDT, CDR2 FYEKMQ (reference sequence). The CDR3 extends over 15 amino acids. DNA of the CDR3: TGTGCCAGCAGCCCAAGACAGGCCCCGCCGGGATCGCAGTATTTT. This encodes CASSPRQAPPGSQYF.

This chain uses TRBV18 with TRBJ2-7; 9 bases are shared with TRBD2. J gave up 0 bases and V 2 bases, and 11 bases lay outside the gene matches. This CDR3 comprises 18 residues. Per the germline V gene, CDR1 is KGHSH and CDR2 is LQKENI. CDR3 bases: TGTGCCAGCTCACCAGTTGAAGCGGGGGGCTATAGCTCCTACGAGCAGTACTTC. Translated, it gives CASSPVEAGGYSSYEQYF.

The chain combines TRBV5-6 with TRBJ2-4; 7 bases map to TRBD2. The CDR3 consists of 13 residues. The J segment lost 8 bases and the V segment lost 3 bases, leaving 5 bases of the junction unmatched. Per the germline V gene, CDR1 is SGHDT and CDR2 is YYEEEE. This CDR3 reads CASSWGGLDIQYF. The CDR3 DNA follows: TGTGCCAGCAGCTGGGGGGGACTGGACATTCAGTACTTC.

The rearrangement links TRBV7-9 to TRBJ1-2; 7 positions match TRBD1. The CDR3 totals 15 residues. CDR1 is SEHNR, CDR2 FQNEAQ, per germline (reference sequence). J gave up 3 bases and V 5 bases, and 9 bases lay outside the gene matches. CDR3 coding DNA: TGTGCCAGCAGCCTGCTTCCGGGGACAGACTATGGCTACACCTTC. Translated: CASSLLPGTDYGYTF.

The chain has TRBV7-2 and TRBJ2-7; D ambiguous. The CDR3 totals 11 residues. CDR1 and CDR2 from the germline V gene are SGHTA and FQGNSA. Trimming shortened V by 3 bases and J by 5 bases, and 5 bases separated the two germline ends. CDR3 DNA sequence: TGTGCCAGCAGCTTCTACGACGAGCAGTACTTC. Amino acids: CASSFYDEQYF. Drawing the rest from reference TRBV7-2 and TRBJ2-7, the complete variable domain is GAGVSQSPSNKVTEKGKDVELRCDPISGHTALYWYRQSLGQGLEFLIYFQGNSAPDKSGLPSDRFSAERTGGSVSTLTIQRTQQEDSAVYLCASSFYDEQYFGPGTRLTVT.

This chain links TRBV29-1 with TRBJ2-2, with 8 positions matching TRBD2. V shed 7 bases and J 3 bases; nucleotides not matched to a gene: 7. CDR3 length: 14 residues. Germline-derived CDR1 and CDR2 are SQVTM and ANQGSEA. CDR3 loop: CSARPSGYTGELFF. The DNA for the CDR3 is TGCAGCGCCCGGCCTAGCGGGTACACCGGGGAGCTGTTTTTT.

The rearrangement links TRBV19 to TRBJ1-1; possibly TRBD1 for D (6 bases). CDR1 LNHDA and CDR2 SQIVND come from the germline V gene (reference sequence). The CDR3 has 13 amino acids. Trimming removed 8 bases at V and 2 bases at J, with 12 bases between. The CDR3 region has the DNA TGTGCCAGTGGACAGAGCCGAAACACTGAAGCTTTCTTT. Translation: CASGQSRNTEAFF. The full variable domain, its missing parts supplied by reference TRBV19 and TRBJ1-1, is DGGITQSPKYLFRKEGQNVTLSCEQNLNHDAMYWYRQDPGQGLRLIYYSQIVNDFQKGDIAEGYSVSREKKESFPLTVTSAQKNPTAFYLCASGQSRNTEAFFGQGTRLTVV.

The chain has TRBV25-1 and TRBJ1-4, with 10 nucleotides matching TRBD1. CDR3 size: 16 residues. CDR1 is MGHDK and CDR2 is SYGVNS in the germline V gene. V lost 4 bases and J lost 8; bases outside the gene matches: 10. CDR3 loop: CASSASYGTGEEKLFF. The DNA for the CDR3 is TGTGCCAGCAGTGCATCTTACGGGACAGGGGAAGAAAAACTGTTTTTT. The whole variable domain, remainder taken from reference TRBV25-1 and TRBJ1-4, is EADIYQTPRYLVIGTGKKITLECSQTMGHDKMYWYQQDPGMELHLIHYSYGVNSTEKGDLSSESTVSRIRTEHFPLTLESARPSHTSQYLCASSASYGTGEEKLFFGSGTQLSVL.

CDR3 protein: CSAPEWDIQYF. The CDR3 DNA reads as TGCAGTGCCCCGGAGTGGGACATTCAGTACTTC. This chain links TRBV20-1 with TRBJ2-4; D gene uncertain. The CDR3 is 11 residues long. The V and J ends lost 6 bases and 8 bases respectively, with 11 bases between them. CDR1 is DFQATT, CDR2 SNEGSKA, per germline (reference sequence).

The V and J genes are TRBV18 and TRBJ1-5; D gene uncertain. Germline loops: CDR1 KGHSH, CDR2 LQKENI. The CDR3 consists of 15 residues. The V gene lost 0 bases and the J gene lost 4 bases, with 10 bases spanning the gap. CDR3 sequence (DNA): TGTGCCAGCTCACCACCCCCCGGAGGAAATCAGCCCCAGCATTTT. It encodes CASSPPPGGNQPQHF.

This clone was seen only a few times. The gene calls are TRBV7-3 and TRBJ2-3; 9 nucleotides agree with TRBD1. Germline V gene lookup returns CDR1 SGHTA and CDR2 FQGTGA. V dropped 5 bases and J dropped 2; count of bases not matched to a gene: 5. The CDR3 is 15 amino acids. In DNA, the CDR3 is TGTGCCAGCAGCCTCGGGACAGGGTACACAGATACGCAGTATTTT. Translated: CASSLGTGYTDTQYF.

This clone was picked up a small number of times. The chain has TRBV6-5 and TRBJ2-5; 7 nucleotides match TRBD2. From germline, CDR1 is MNHEY and CDR2 SVGAGI. The V segment lost 1 base and the J segment 5 bases; nucleotides outside the gene matches: 4. This CDR3 comprises 14 residues. The CDR3 protein is CASSYFHSGETQYF. Written as DNA, the CDR3 is TGTGCCAGCAGTTACTTTCATAGCGGGGAGACCCAGTACTTC.

This clone has just a few counts. This chain links TRBV2 with TRBJ1-1; D might be TRBD1 (5 bases). The CDR3 covers 14 residues. Germline loops: CDR1 SNHLY, CDR2 FYNNEI. Trimming cost V 7 bases and J 0 bases, with 12 bases left between them. The CDR3 region is CASMIGGVNTEAFF. CDR3 DNA: TGTGCCAGCATGATCGGGGGGGTGAACACTGAAGCTTTCTTT.

This chain joins TRBV29-1 and TRBJ2-2; 8 nucleotides agree with TRBD2. The germline V gene encodes CDR1 SQVTM and CDR2 ANQGSEA. J gave up 2 bases and V 8 bases, and 7 bases lay outside the gene matches. The CDR3 runs 14 residues. CDR3 sequence reads: CSFSGGGNTGELFF. In nucleotides, the CDR3 is TGCAGCTTCTCGGGGGGGGGCAACACCGGGGAGCTGTTTTTT.

In regard to this clone: A junction boundary mismatches the germline segment, possibly from a read error. J is TRBJ2-7 and V is TRBV7-7; D is uncertain. Germline assignment: CDR1 SSHAT and CDR2 FNYEAQ (reference sequence). The CDR3 runs to 12 residues. CDR3 protein: CASSSDGYEQYF. The CDR3 bases are TGTGCTAGCAGCTCCGACGGGTACGAGCAGTACTTC.

The rearrangement joins TRBV28 to TRBJ1-1; weak D call: TRBD1 (5 bases). V lost 7 bases to trimming and J lost 4 bases, with 13 bases between them. The CDR3 length is 13 residues. The germline V gene encodes CDR1 MDHEN and CDR2 SYDVKM. The CDR3 coding sequence is TGTGCCAGCATACCCGGGGGTAGCACTGAAGCTTTCTTT. As protein: CASIPGGSTEAFF.

The chain couples TRBV5-5 to TRBJ1-1; the D is unclear. CDR3 size: 12 residues. Trimming removed 4 bases at V and 7 bases at J, with 11 bases between. The germline gives CDR1 SGHKS, CDR2 YYEKEE (reference sequence). The CDR3 spells CASSPGEYEAFF. The CDR3 DNA follows: TGTGCCAGCAGCCCCGGGGAGTATGAAGCTTTCTTT. Filled out from reference TRBV5-5 and TRBJ1-1, the complete variable domain reads DAGVTQSPTHLIKTRGQQVTLRCSPISGHKSVSWYQQVLGQGPQFIFQYYEKEERGRGNFPDRFSARQFPNYSSELNVNALLLGDSALYLCASSPGEYEAFFGQGTRLTVV.

The V gene is TRBV11-2, the J gene TRBJ1-3; D is possibly TRBD1 (6 bases). This CDR3 is 16 amino acids long. In germline, CDR1 is SGHAT, CDR2 FQNNGV. Trimming removed 3 bases from V and 1 base from J, with 13 bases in between. The CDR3 nucleotides read TGTGCCAGCAGCTTCGTTTTCCAGGGGTCTGGAAACACCATATATTTT. Translated: CASSFVFQGSGNTIYF.

The genes are TRBV5-1 and TRBJ1-1; the D gene is possibly TRBD1 (5 bases). The CDR3 runs 15 residues. V was cut by 4 bases and J by 1 base, with 14 bases left in between. The V gene's germline CDR1 is SGHRS and CDR2 YFSETQ. The CDR3 DNA follows: TGCGCCAGCAGCGATTCCGGACATACGAACACTGAAGCTTTCTTT. Amino acids: CASSDSGHTNTEAFF.